This T cell receptor (beta chain) was captured by sequencing in a study of identical twins. All donors were healthy Caucasians. V lost 2 bases, J lost 9 bases, and 15 bases stayed unmatched. This CDR3 comprises 17 residues. Germline CDR1 and CDR2: KGHDR and SFDVKD. One entry per CDR3 protein, called by TCRdb with MiXCR from the 5' RACE reads. This table has 550,000 to 700,000 distinct CDR3 sequences, approximately 10% appearing once. In addition, the sample was reused for a study of yellow fever vaccine responses in identical twins. Turning to that study: Vaccine T cell responses of twins reportedly seemed partly convergent and partly personalized.

This chain uses TRBV24-1 with TRBJ2-1, with TRBD1 matching over 7 bases. The sequence was collected from a woman between 18 and 29 years old in good health. Material: PBMCs. For the CDR3, the DNA is TGTGCCACCAGTGATTCGAGACAGGGTTCGGGACGTGCTGAGCAGTTCTTC. Translated, it gives CATSDSRQGSGRAEQFF.